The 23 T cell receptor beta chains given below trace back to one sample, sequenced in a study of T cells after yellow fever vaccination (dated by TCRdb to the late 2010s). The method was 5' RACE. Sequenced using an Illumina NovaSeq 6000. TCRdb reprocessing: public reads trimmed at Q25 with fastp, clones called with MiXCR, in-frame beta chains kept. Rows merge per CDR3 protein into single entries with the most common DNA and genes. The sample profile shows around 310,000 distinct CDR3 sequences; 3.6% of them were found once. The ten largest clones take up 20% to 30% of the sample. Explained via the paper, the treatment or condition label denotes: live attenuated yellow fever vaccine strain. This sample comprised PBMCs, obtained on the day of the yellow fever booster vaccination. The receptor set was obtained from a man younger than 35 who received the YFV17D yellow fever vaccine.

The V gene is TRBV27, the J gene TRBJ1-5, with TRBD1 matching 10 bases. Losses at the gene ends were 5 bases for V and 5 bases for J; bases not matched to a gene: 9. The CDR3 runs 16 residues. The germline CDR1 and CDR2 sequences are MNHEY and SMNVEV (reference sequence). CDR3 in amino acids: CASSRDRGVRDQPQHF. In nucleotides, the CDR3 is TGTGCCAGCAGTCGGGACAGGGGAGTTCGGGATCAGCCCCAGCATTTT.

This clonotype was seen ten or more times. The CDR3 spells CASSLNDRGGGYGYTF. As DNA, the CDR3 is TGTGCCAGCAGTTTAAATGACAGGGGAGGAGGGTATGGCTACACCTTC. The genes are TRBV6-5 and TRBJ1-2; TRBD1 matches 8 bases. V was pared by 4 bases and J by 5 bases, with 12 bases of the junction left unmatched. Germline lookup yields CDR1 MNHEY and CDR2 SVGAGI. The CDR3 consists of 16 residues.

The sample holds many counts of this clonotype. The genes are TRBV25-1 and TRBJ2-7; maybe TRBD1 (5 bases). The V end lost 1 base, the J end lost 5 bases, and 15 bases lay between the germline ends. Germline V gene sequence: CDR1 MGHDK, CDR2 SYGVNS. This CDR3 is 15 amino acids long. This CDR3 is CASSEFRQPLNEQYV. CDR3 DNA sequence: TGTGCCAGCAGTGAATTCCGACAGCCTCTGAACGAGCAGTACGTC.

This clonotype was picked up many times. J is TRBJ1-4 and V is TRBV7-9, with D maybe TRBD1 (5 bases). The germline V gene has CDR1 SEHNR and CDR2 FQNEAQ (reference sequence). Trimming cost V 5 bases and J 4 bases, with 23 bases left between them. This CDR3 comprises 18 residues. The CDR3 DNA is TGTGCCAGCAGCACATCCCCCCTCTCGGCAGGGCATAATGAAAAACTGTTTTTT. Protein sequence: CASSTSPLSAGHNEKLFF. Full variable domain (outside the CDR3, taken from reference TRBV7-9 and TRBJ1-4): DTGVSQNPRHKITKRGQNVTFRCDPISEHNRLYWYRQTLGQGPEFLTYFQNEAQLEKSRLLSDRFSAERPKGSFSTLEIQRTEQGDSAMYLCASSTSPLSAGHNEKLFFGSGTQLSVL.

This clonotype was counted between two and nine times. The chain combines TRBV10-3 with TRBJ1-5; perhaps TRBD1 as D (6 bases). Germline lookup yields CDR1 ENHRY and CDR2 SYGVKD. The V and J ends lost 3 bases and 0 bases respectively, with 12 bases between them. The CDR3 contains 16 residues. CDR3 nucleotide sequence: TGTGCCATCAGTGAAACGGACAGAAATAGCAATCAGCCCCAGCATTTT. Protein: CAISETDRNSNQPQHF.

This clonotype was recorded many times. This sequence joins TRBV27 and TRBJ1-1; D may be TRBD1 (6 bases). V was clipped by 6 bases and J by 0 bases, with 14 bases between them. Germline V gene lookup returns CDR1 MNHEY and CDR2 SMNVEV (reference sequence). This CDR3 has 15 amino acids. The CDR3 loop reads CASRNQGPVNTEAFF. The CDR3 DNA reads TGTGCCAGCAGGAATCAGGGGCCTGTGAACACTGAAGCTTTCTTT.

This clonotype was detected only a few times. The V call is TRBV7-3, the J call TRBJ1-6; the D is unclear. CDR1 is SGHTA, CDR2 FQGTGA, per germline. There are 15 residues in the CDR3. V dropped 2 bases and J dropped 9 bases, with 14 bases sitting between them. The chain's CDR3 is CASSLRGNGGSPLHF. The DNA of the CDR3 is TGTGCCAGCAGCTTACGCGGTAACGGTGGTTCACCCCTCCACTTT.

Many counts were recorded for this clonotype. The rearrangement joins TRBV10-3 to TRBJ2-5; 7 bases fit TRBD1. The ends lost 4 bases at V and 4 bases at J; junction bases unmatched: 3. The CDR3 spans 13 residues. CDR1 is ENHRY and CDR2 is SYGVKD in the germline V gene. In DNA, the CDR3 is TGTGCCATCAGTGGAACAGGGGCAGAGACCCAGTACTTC. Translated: CAISGTGAETQYF.

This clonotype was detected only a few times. In DNA form, the CDR3 reads TGTGCCAGTAGTATAGATCACACAGATACGCAGTATTTT. This encodes CASSIDHTDTQYF. This chain joins TRBV19 and TRBJ2-3; D remains unclear. V was pared by 0 bases and J by 2 bases, with 3 bases between. Germline CDR1 and CDR2: LNHDA and SQIVND (reference sequence). CDR3 length: 13 residues.

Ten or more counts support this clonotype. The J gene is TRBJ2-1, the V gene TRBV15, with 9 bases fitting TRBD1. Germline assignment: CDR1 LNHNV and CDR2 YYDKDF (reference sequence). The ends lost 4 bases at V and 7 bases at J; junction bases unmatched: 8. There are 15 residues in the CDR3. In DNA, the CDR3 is TGTGCCACCAGCACGGGACAGGGCGATGGGAATGAGCAGTTCTTC. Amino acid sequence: CATSTGQGDGNEQFF.

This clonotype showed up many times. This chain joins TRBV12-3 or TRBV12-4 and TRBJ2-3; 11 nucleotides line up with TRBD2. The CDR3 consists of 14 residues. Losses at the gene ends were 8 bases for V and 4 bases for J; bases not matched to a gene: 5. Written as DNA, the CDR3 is TGTGCCAGCCGCGAACTAGCGGGGGCAGATACGCAGTATTTT. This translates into CASRELAGADTQYF.

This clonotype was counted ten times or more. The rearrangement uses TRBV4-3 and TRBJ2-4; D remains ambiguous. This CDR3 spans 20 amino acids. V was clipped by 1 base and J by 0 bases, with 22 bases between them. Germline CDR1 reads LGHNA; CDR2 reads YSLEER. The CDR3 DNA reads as TGCGCCAGCAGCCAAGGTCCCCTGACCCGCCCGTTGCTAGCCAAAAACATTCAGTACTTC. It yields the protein CASSQGPLTRPLLAKNIQYF.

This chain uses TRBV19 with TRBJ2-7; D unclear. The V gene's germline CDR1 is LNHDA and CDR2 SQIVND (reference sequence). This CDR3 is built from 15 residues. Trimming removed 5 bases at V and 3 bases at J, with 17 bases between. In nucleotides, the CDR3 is TGTGCCAGTAGTTTGGACCGGAGCATAATCTACGAGCAGTACTTC. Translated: CASSLDRSIIYEQYF.

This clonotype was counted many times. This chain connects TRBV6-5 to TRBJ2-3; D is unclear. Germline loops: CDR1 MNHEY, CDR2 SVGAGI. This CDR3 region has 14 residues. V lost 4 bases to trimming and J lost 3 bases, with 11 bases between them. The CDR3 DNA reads TGTGCCAGCAGTTCCCCAAGGGTAACAGATACGCAGTATTTT. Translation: CASSSPRVTDTQYF.

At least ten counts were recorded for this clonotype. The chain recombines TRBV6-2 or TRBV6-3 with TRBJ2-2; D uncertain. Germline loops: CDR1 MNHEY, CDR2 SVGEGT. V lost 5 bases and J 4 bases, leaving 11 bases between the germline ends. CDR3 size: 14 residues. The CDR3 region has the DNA TGTGCCAGCAGTGGGTTTGTCGCCACCGGGGAGCTGTTTTTT. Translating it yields CASSGFVATGELFF.

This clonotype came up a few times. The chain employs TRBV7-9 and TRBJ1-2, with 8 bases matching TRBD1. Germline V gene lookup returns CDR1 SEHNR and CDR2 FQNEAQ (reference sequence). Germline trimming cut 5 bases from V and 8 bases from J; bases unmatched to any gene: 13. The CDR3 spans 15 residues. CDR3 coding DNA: TGTGCCAGCAGCACAATAGGGACAGGAGTGTACGGCTACACCTTC. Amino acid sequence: CASSTIGTGVYGYTF.

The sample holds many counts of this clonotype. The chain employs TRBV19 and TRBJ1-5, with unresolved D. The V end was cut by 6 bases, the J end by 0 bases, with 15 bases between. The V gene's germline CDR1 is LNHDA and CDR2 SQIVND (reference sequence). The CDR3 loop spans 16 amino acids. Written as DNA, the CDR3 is TGTGCCAGTAGACAAAGGTCGTTAGATAGCAATCAGCCCCAGCATTTT. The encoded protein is CASRQRSLDSNQPQHF.

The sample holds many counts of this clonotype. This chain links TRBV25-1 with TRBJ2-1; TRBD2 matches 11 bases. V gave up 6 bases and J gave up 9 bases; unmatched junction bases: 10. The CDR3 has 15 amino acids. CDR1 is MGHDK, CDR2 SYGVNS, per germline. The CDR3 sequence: CASSDTSGGRGEQFF. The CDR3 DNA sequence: TGTGCCAGCAGCGACACTAGCGGGGGAAGGGGTGAGCAGTTCTTC.

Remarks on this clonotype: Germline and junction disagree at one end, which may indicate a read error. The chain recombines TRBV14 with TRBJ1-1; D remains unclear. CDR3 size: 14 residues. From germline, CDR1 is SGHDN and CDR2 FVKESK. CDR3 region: CDSSQDIVRTEAFF. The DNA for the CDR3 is TGTGACAGCAGCCAAGATATCGTAAGGACTGAAGCTTTCTTT. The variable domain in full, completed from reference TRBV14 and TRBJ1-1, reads EAGVTQFPSHSVIEKGQTVTLRCDPISGHDNLYWYRRVMGKEIKFLLHFVKESKQDESGMPNNRFLAERTGGTYSTLKVQPAELEDSGVYFCDSSQDIVRTEAFFGQGTRLTVV.

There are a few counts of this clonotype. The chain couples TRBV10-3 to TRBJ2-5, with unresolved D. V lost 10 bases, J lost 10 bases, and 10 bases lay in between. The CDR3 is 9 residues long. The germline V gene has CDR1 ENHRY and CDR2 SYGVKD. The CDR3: CATMDDQYF. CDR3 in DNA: TGTGCCACCATGGACGACCAGTACTTC.

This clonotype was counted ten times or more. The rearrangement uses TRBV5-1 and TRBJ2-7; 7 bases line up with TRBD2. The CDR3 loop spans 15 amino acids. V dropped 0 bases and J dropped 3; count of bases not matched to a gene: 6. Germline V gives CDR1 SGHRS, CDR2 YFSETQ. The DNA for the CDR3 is TGCGCCAGCAGCTTGGCTAGCGGTTCCTTCTACGAGCAGTACGTC. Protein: CASSLASGSFYEQYV.

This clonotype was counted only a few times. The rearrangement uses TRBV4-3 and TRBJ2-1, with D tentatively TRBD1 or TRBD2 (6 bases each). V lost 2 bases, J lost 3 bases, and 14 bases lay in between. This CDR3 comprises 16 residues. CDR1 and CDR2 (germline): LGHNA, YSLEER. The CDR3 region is CASSQPRGGLYNEQFF. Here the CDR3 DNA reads TGCGCCAGCAGCCAACCGAGAGGGGGGCTCTACAATGAGCAGTTCTTC.

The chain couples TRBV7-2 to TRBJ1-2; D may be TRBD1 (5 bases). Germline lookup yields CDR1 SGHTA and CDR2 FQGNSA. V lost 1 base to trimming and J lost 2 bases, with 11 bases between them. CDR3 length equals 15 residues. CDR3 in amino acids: CASSLERGRNYGYTF. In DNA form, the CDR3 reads TGTGCCAGCAGCTTAGAAAGGGGCAGGAACTATGGCTACACCTTC.